The sequence of this T cell receptor (beta chain) was determined in a study of OX40 agonist ivuxolimab in advanced cancers. Study-wide background: Partial responses occurred in Three dose-escalation patients, one with hepatocellular carcinoma and two with cutaneous melanoma.

Blood sampling took place at baseline, cycle 4 day 1, and cycle 7 day 1. In this sample, this clone turned up a few times. Germline lookup yields CDR1 MNHEY and CDR2 SMNVEV (reference sequence). This CDR3 has 15 residues. Trimming removed 2 bases at V and 0 bases at J, with 8 bases between. Clones were read by immunoSEQ multiplex PCR, and TCRdb kept only the in-frame ones, dropping some. Of about 63,000 clones listed, nearly 90% are singletons. Sample: CD4+ or CD8+ T cells sorted from blood, taken in a trial of the OX40 agonist ivuxolimab. This TCR was sampled from an adult with an advanced solid tumor such as melanoma, head and neck, liver or kidney cancer. This chain links TRBV27 with TRBJ1-5; no definite D call. This chain's CDR3 is CASSLVAYSNQPQHF. Written as DNA, the CDR3 is TGTGCCAGCAGTTTAGTAGCGTATAGCAATCAGCCCCAGCATTTT.